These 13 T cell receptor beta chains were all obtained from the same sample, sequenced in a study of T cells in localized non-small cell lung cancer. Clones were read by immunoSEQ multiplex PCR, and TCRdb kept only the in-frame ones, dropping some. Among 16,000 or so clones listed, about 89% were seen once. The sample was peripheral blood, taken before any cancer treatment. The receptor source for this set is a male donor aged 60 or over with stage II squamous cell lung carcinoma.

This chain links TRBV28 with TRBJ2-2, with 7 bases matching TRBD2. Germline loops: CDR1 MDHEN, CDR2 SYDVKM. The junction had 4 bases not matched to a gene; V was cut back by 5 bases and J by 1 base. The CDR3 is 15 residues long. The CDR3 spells CASSTERENTGELFF. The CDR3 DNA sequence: TGTGCCAGCAGTACCGAGCGGGAGAACACCGGGGAGCTGTTTTTT.

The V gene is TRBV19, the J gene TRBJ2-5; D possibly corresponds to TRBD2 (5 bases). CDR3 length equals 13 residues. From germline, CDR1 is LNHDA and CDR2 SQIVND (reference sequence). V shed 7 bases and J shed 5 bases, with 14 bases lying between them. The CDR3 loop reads CASKRTEAETQYF. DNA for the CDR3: TGTGCCAGTAAACGTACGGAGGCGGAGACCCAGTACTTC.

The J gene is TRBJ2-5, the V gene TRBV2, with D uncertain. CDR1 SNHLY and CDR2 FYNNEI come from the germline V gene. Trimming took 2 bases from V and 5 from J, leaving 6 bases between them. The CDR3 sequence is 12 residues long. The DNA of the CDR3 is TGTGCCAGCAGTGAATTTGGTGAGACCCAGTACTTC. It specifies CASSEFGETQYF.

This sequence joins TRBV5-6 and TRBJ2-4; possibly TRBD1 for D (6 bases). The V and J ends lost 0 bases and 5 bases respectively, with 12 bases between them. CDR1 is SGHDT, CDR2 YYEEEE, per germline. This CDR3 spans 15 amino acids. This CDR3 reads CASSLVAGAQNIQYF. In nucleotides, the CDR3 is TGTGCCAGCAGCTTGGTGGCAGGGGCGCAAAACATTCAGTACTTC. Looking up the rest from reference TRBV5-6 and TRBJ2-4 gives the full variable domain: DAGVTQSPTHLIKTRGQQVTLRCSPKSGHDTVSWYQQALGQGPQFIFQYYEEEERQRGNFPDRFSGHQFPNYSSELNVNALLLGDSALYLCASSLVAGAQNIQYFGAGTRLSVL.

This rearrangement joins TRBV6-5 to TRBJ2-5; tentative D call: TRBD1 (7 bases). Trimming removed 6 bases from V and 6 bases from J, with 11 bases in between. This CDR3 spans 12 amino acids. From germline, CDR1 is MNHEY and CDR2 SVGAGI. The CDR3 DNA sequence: TGTGCCAGCAGAGGGGGCGGGAAGACCCAGTACTTC. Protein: CASRGGGKTQYF.

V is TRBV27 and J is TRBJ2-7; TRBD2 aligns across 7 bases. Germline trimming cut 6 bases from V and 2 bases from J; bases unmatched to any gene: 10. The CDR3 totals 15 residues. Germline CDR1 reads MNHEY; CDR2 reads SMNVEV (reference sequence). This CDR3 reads CASSPGSSGAYEQYF. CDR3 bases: TGTGCCAGCAGCCCCGGGTCTAGCGGAGCCTACGAGCAGTACTTC.

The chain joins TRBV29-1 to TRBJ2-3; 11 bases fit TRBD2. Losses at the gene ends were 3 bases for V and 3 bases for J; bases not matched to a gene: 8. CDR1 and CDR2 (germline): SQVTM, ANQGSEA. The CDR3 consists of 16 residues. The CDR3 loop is CSVEGGSGRATDTQYF. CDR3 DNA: TGCAGCGTTGAGGGGGGTAGCGGGAGGGCAACAGATACGCAGTATTTT.

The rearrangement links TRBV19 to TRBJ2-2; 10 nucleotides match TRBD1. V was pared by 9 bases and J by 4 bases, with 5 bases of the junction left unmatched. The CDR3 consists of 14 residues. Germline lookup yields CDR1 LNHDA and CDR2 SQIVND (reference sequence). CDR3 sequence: CASRDRGGTGELFF. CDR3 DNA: TGTGCCAGCCGGGACAGGGGAGGCACCGGGGAGCTGTTTTTT.

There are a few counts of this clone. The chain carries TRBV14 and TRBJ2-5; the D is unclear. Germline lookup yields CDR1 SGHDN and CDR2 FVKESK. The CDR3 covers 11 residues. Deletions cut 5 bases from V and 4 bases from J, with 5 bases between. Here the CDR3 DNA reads TGTGCCAGCAGCACCCGAGAGACCCAGTACTTC. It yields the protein CASSTRETQYF. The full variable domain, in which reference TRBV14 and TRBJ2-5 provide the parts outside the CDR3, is EAGVTQFPSHSVIEKGQTVTLRCDPISGHDNLYWYRRVMGKEIKFLLHFVKESKQDESGMPNNRFLAERTGGTYSTLKVQPAELEDSGVYFCASSTRETQYFGPGTRLLVL.

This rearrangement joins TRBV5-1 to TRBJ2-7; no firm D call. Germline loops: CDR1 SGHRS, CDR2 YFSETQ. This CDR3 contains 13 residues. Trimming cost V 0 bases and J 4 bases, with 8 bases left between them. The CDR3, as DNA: TGCGCCAGCAGCTTGGGGGTGGGGTACGAGCAGTACTTC. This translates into CASSLGVGYEQYF.

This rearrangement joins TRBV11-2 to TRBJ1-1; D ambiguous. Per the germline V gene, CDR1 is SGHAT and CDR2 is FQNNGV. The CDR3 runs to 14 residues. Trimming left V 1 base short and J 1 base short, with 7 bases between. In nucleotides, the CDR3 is TGTGCCAGCAGCTTAGTTGCGACGAACACTGAAGCTTTCTTT. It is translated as CASSLVATNTEAFF.

CDR3 sequence: CATSRLTSTETQYF. CDR3 coding DNA: TGTGCCACCAGCCGACTGACTAGCACGGAGACCCAGTACTTC. The chain couples TRBV15 to TRBJ2-5; 7 nucleotides line up with TRBD2. Germline V gene sequence: CDR1 LNHNV, CDR2 YYDKDF (reference sequence). V lost 5 bases and J lost 5; bases outside the gene matches: 8. The CDR3 spans 14 residues.

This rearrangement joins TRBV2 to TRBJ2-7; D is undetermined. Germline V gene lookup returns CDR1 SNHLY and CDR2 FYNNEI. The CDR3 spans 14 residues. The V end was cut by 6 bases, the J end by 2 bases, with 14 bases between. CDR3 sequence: CASRRAASAYEQYF. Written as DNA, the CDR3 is TGTGCCAGCAGAAGGGCGGCCTCCGCCTACGAGCAGTACTTC.